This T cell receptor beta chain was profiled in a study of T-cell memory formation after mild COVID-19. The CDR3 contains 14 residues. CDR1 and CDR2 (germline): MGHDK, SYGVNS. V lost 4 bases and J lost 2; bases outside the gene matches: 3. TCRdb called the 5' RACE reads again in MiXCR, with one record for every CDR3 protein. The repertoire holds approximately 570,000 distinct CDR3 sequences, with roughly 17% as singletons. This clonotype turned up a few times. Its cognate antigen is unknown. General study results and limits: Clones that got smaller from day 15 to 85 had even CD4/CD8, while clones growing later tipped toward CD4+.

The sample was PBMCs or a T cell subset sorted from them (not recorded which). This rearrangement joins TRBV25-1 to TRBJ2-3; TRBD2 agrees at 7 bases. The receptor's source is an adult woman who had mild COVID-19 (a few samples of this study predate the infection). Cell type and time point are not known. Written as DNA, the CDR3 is TGTGCCAGCAGTGGAAGCGGGGTCACAGATACGCAGTATTTT. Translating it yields CASSGSGVTDTQYF. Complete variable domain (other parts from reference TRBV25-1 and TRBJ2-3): EADIYQTPRYLVIGTGKKITLECSQTMGHDKMYWYQQDPGMELHLIHYSYGVNSTEKGDLSSESTVSRIRTEHFPLTLESARPSHTSQYLCASSGSGVTDTQYFGPGTRLTVL.